Sequencing of this T cell receptor (beta chain) was carried out in a study of early T cells in non-severe SARS-CoV-2 infection. Study background: Chains were not paired, and sequencing was done on bulk RNA from unsorted whole blood.

This clonotype was detected many times. Its antigen remains unknown. Regarding the study as a whole: CD4 and private specificities were missed by VDJdb matching, which favored anti-spike CD8 responses.

Germline CDR1 reads SGHTA; CDR2 reads FQGTGA. The length of the CDR3 is 14 residues. V gave up 0 bases and J gave up 8 bases, with 11 bases separating them. Unique molecular identifiers tagged individual cDNA molecules. MiXCR, run by TCRdb on the 5' RACE reads, gives a single entry per CDR3 protein. Among approximately 32,000 distinct CDR3 sequences listed, 4% to 5% were seen once. The chain employs TRBV7-3 and TRBJ2-1, with D uncertain. The sequencing sample was made of whole blood. The clonotype originates from an adult who was a healthcare worker with PCR-confirmed SARS-CoV-2 infection or an uninfected control (not recorded which). For the CDR3, the DNA is TGTGCCAGCAGCTTAACGTCGAGGATCGATGAGCAGTTCTTC. The encoded protein is CASSLTSRIDEQFF.